This TCR beta chain was identified during a study of blood T cell repertoires in COVID-19. The CDR3 length is 13 residues. Trimming pared 4 bases from V and 3 bases from J, leaving 11 bases between. The germline CDR1 and CDR2 sequences are SGHRS and YFSETQ. The data were produced by immunoSEQ multiplex PCR, yet TCRdb's version contains in-frame clones alone and is incomplete. This table has 59,000 or so clones, 80% to 85% appearing once. What was sequenced was peripheral blood. The chain links TRBV5-1 to TRBJ2-7; the D gene is possibly TRBD1 (5 bases). The sequence was collected from an elderly woman with active or convalescent COVID-19. CDR3 bases: TGCGCCAGCAGCCGCCAGGGTGGCTACGAGCAGTACTTC. It specifies CASSRQGGYEQYF.